One sample yielded the 8 T cell receptor beta chains listed below, sequenced in a study of blood T cells in healthy people across ages. Through a sample-barcoded 5' primer and a J-beta primer mix, a second PCR was run for roughly 6 to 12 cycles. TCRdb called the 5' RACE reads again in MiXCR, with one record for every CDR3 protein. The table records roughly 900,000 distinct CDR3 sequences, about 44% of them present only once. Sequenced input: blood. The receptor source for this set is a man younger than 40 in good health.

This clonotype turned up a few times. The chain uses TRBV12-3 or TRBV12-4 and TRBJ2-3, with a tentative D call TRBD2 (7 bases). Trimming left V 6 bases short and J 4 bases short, with 14 bases between. The CDR3 spans 14 residues. CDR3 DNA sequence: TGTGCCAGCAGCCTAGCGGAGGGGGCAGATACGCAGTATTTT. This translates into CASSLAEGADTQYF.

This clonotype has a handful of counts. This sequence joins TRBV6-2 or TRBV6-3 and TRBJ2-1, with D unresolved. Between the trimmed V and J ends, which lost 0 bases and 2 bases, there was a span of 8 bases. The CDR3 runs to 15 residues. Germline values: CDR1 MNHEY, CDR2 SVGEGT. CDR3 sequence: CASSYSRITYNEQFF. The CDR3 nucleotides read TGTGCCAGCAGTTACTCGAGAATAACCTACAATGAGCAGTTCTTC.

J is TRBJ2-4 and V is TRBV7-2; D is uncertain. Near its end, the DNA agrees better with TRBJ2-7, so the J call may be wrong. This CDR3 has 14 residues. Germline V CDR1 and CDR2: SGHTA, FQGNSA. This CDR3 is CASSSEAESGEQYF. In nucleotides, the CDR3 is TGTGCCAGCAGCTCGGAAGCAGAGTCGGGCGAGCAGTACTTC.

The genes are TRBV20-1 and TRBJ2-3, with 11 bases matching TRBD2. CDR3 length: 17 residues. Per germline, CDR1 DFQATT and CDR2 SNEGSKA (reference sequence). V lost 1 base and J lost 5; bases outside the gene matches: 11. In DNA, the CDR3 is TGCAGTGCTAGAGCTATTCAGGAGACTAGCGGGAAAGATACGCAGTATTTT. This translates into CSARAIQETSGKDTQYF.

Only a few counts were recorded for this clonotype. A read error may be the cause here, since a much bigger clone is one base away. The chain couples TRBV6-1 to TRBJ2-7; 11 bases align to TRBD1. This CDR3 has 15 residues. V lost 6 bases and J lost 3; bases outside the gene matches: 7. Germline CDR1 MNHNS, CDR2 SASEGT. CDR3 nucleotides: TGTGCCAGCAGCCGGACAGGGGGCATCGTCTACGAGCAGTACTTC. It encodes CASSRTGGIVYEQYF.

The V gene is TRBV5-1, the J gene TRBJ2-7; no reliable D call. The CDR3 loop spans 15 amino acids. The germline CDR1 and CDR2 sequences are SGHRS and YFSETQ. Trimming shortened V by 1 base and J by 5 bases, and 16 bases separated the two germline ends. As DNA, the CDR3 is TGCGCCAGCAGCTTGATCGACGGTTGGGCTGACGAGCAGTACTTC. Its translation: CASSLIDGWADEQYF.

This chain uses TRBV19 with TRBJ2-2; TRBD2 agrees at 12 bases. Germline V gene data show CDR1 as LNHDA and CDR2 as SQIVND (reference sequence). V gave up 3 bases and J gave up 4 bases; unmatched junction bases: 9. The CDR3 loop spans 18 amino acids. CDR3 sequence (DNA): TGTGCCAGTAGTATTCAGCTAGCGGGGGGGCCTAGCACCGGGGAGCTGTTTTTT. Its translation is CASSIQLAGGPSTGELFF.

This clonotype was seen a handful of times. The V and J genes are TRBV20-1 and TRBJ2-1; 7 positions agree with TRBD1. The CDR3 contains 15 residues. CDR1 DFQATT and CDR2 SNEGSKA come from the germline V gene (reference sequence). Germline trimming cut 6 bases from V and 3 bases from J; bases unmatched to any gene: 11. The CDR3 DNA reads as TGCAGTGCCCGACCCCGACAGGGAATCTACAATGAGCAGTTCTTC. Protein sequence: CSARPRQGIYNEQFF.